What follows are 29 T cell receptor beta chains derived from one specimen sequenced in a study of blood T cell repertoires in COVID-19. Here immunoSEQ multiplex PCR was the method, and the copy in TCRdb shows in-frame clones only, minus some. This table has over 450,000 clones, roughly 89% appearing once. Sequencing was done on a sample of peripheral blood. The source is a man aged 18 to 29 with COVID-19, enrolled during active disease.

This clone has just one count. This chain uses TRBV30 with TRBJ2-7; D ambiguous. Trimming left V 3 bases short and J 7 bases short, with 16 bases between. The germline gives CDR1 GTSNPN, CDR2 SVGIG (reference sequence). The CDR3 covers 13 residues. CDR3 in DNA: TGTGCCTGGAGCCCGGTGCTTAAGTCGGAGCAGTACTTC. As protein: CAWSPVLKSEQYF. Full variable domain (rest looked up from reference TRBV30 and TRBJ2-7): SQTIHQWPATLVQPVGSPLSLECTVEGTSNPNLYWYRQAAGRGLQLLFYSVGIGQISSEVPQNLSASRPQDRQFILSSKKLLLSDSGFYLCAWSPVLKSEQYFGPGTRLTVT.

This chain uses TRBV19 with TRBJ1-2; 8 bases fit TRBD1. Germline V gene sequence: CDR1 LNHDA, CDR2 SQIVND (reference sequence). The CDR3 covers 16 residues. Losses at the gene ends were 7 bases for V and 6 bases for J; bases not matched to a gene: 16. The CDR3 protein is CASIPPGRQGSHGYTF. The CDR3 DNA sequence: TGTGCCAGTATCCCCCCGGGGCGACAGGGGAGTCATGGCTACACCTTC.

The chain is built from TRBV4-1 and TRBJ1-5; weak D call: TRBD1 (6 bases). The CDR3 loop spans 15 amino acids. Trimming removed 4 bases from V and 2 bases from J, with 12 bases in between. Germline CDR1 MGHRA, CDR2 YSYEKL. The CDR3 bases are TGCGCCAGCAGCCCCCAGCACAGGGGCAATCAGCCCCAGCATTTT. Translated: CASSPQHRGNQPQHF.

As to this clone: The same CDR3 arises from other DNA sequences in this sample as well. The V and J genes are TRBV6-5 and TRBJ1-2, with 8 bases fitting TRBD1. CDR3 length: 13 amino acids. In germline, CDR1 is MNHEY, CDR2 SVGAGI. V lost 6 bases and J lost 3; bases outside the gene matches: 3. CDR3 protein: CASRSDRDYGYTF. As DNA, the CDR3 is TGTGCCAGCAGGTCGGACAGGGACTATGGCTACACCTTC.

The J gene is TRBJ1-2, the V gene TRBV18; 8 nucleotides line up with TRBD1. This CDR3 region has 16 residues. CDR1 and CDR2 from the germline V gene are KGHSH and LQKENI. V lost 2 bases, J lost 3 bases, and 8 bases stayed unmatched. The CDR3 DNA sequence: TGTGCCAGCTCACCATTAGGGGCAGGGGGCGACTATGGCTACACCTTC. It translates to CASSPLGAGGDYGYTF.

The chain carries TRBV4-1 and TRBJ2-3; tentatively, D is TRBD1 (6 bases). Trimming left V 1 base short and J 4 bases short, with 15 bases between. Germline assignment: CDR1 MGHRA and CDR2 YSYEKL. The CDR3 contains 16 residues. The CDR3 region has the DNA TGCGCCAGCAGCCAAGTACCAGGGGCCAGCGCAGATACGCAGTATTTT. Translating gives CASSQVPGASADTQYF.

V is TRBV7-8 and J is TRBJ2-7, with TRBD1 matching over 8 bases. The J segment lost 7 bases and the V segment lost 5 bases, leaving 10 bases of the junction unmatched. The CDR3 is 14 amino acids. Germline assignment: CDR1 SGHVS and CDR2 FQNEAQ. This CDR3 reads CASSPGQGLGEQYF. DNA of the CDR3: TGTGCCAGCAGCCCTGGACAGGGATTAGGGGAGCAGTACTTC.

V and J are TRBV18 and TRBJ1-1; weak D call: TRBD1 (6 bases). V was shortened by 2 bases and J by 5 bases, with 12 bases between the two germline ends. CDR3 length: 14 amino acids. From germline, CDR1 is KGHSH and CDR2 LQKENI. In DNA, the CDR3 is TGTGCCAGCTCACCAGCAGGGGCGAGGACTGAAGCTTTCTTT. As protein: CASSPAGARTEAFF.

This clone was picked up many times. The rearrangement links TRBV5-1 to TRBJ2-7; 7 bases map to TRBD1. Germline CDR1 reads SGHRS; CDR2 reads YFSETQ. V lost 4 bases and J lost 0; bases outside the gene matches: 4. The CDR3 runs to 14 residues. The CDR3 is CASSQGQNSYEQYF. The CDR3 coding sequence is TGCGCCAGCAGCCAGGGACAGAACTCCTACGAGCAGTACTTC.

The rearrangement links TRBV5-1 to TRBJ2-7, with D possibly being TRBD1 (5 bases). Germline V CDR1 and CDR2: SGHRS, YFSETQ. V lost 4 bases, J lost 0 bases, and 14 bases lay in between. The CDR3 is made up of 15 amino acids. In DNA, the CDR3 is TGCGCCAGCAGCGGACCCTTCAGGGACTCCTACGAGCAGTACTTC. It is translated as CASSGPFRDSYEQYF.

This clone came up many times. The CDR3 region is CASSFNGELFF. The DNA of the CDR3 is TGTGCCAGCAGTTTCAATGGGGAGCTGTTTTTT. This chain joins TRBV12-3 or TRBV12-4 and TRBJ2-2, with D unresolved. Trimming took 3 bases from V and 8 from J, leaving 4 bases between them. CDR3 length: 11 amino acids.

V is TRBV3-1 (or the pseudogene TRBV3-2) and J is TRBJ1-3; D ambiguous. CDR1 LGHDT and CDR2 YNNKEL come from the germline V gene (reference sequence). This CDR3 is 12 amino acids long. V lost 0 bases to trimming and J lost 11 bases, with 8 bases between them. CDR3 sequence: CASSQETRSIYF. The CDR3 bases are TGTGCCAGCAGCCAAGAAACCAGGTCCATATATTTT.

The sample holds a few counts of this clone. CDR3 nucleotides: TGTGCCAGCTCCCGAGAAACCTCTGGAAACACCATATATTTT. Translation: CASSRETSGNTIYF. This chain links TRBV18 with TRBJ1-3; D is uncertain. The germline gives CDR1 KGHSH, CDR2 LQKENI. The CDR3 totals 14 residues. Between the trimmed V and J ends, which lost 6 bases and 0 bases, there was a span of 9 bases.

The genes are TRBV5-5 and TRBJ2-3; 7 nucleotides line up with TRBD2. The trim removed 6 bases at V and 1 base at J, leaving 8 bases unmatched. CDR3 length: 15 residues. Germline CDR1 and CDR2: SGHKS and YYEKEE (reference sequence). CDR3 nucleotide sequence: TGTGCCAGCAACCTGGCGGGAGCCCGCACAGATACGCAGTATTTT. This codes for CASNLAGARTDTQYF.

The chain carries TRBV19 and TRBJ2-3, with D possibly matching TRBD1 (6 bases). V shed 3 bases and J shed 4 bases, with 14 bases lying between them. Germline CDR1 LNHDA, CDR2 SQIVND (reference sequence). This CDR3 has 15 residues. The CDR3 DNA is TGTGCCAGTAGTATTGCCGGGACAAGATCAGATACGCAGTATTTT. It specifies CASSIAGTRSDTQYF.

This chain joins TRBV2 and TRBJ2-7, with 7 bases that match TRBD2. Germline trimming cut 4 bases from V and 4 bases from J; bases unmatched to any gene: 4. This CDR3 region has 13 residues. The germline V gene encodes CDR1 SNHLY and CDR2 FYNNEI. The CDR3 here is CASSGGSVYEQYF. The DNA for the CDR3 is TGTGCCAGCAGTGGCGGGAGCGTGTACGAGCAGTACTTC.

This clone was observed a few times. The chain carries TRBV5-4 and TRBJ2-2; D not certain. Germline V gene lookup returns CDR1 SGHNT and CDR2 YYREEE (reference sequence). The CDR3 is 12 amino acids. Trimming left V 1 base short and J 7 bases short, with 5 bases between. The CDR3 sequence: CASSLRGGELFF. The CDR3 DNA reads TGTGCCAGCAGCTTGAGAGGCGGGGAGCTGTTTTTT.

The V and J genes are TRBV6-5 and TRBJ1-5; no clear D gene. The CDR3 runs to 13 residues. The V gene's germline CDR1 is MNHEY and CDR2 SVGAGI. The V end was cut by 5 bases, the J end by 6 bases, with 11 bases between. This CDR3 is CASSLSLRQPQHF. The CDR3 DNA sequence: TGTGCCAGCAGTCTTTCTCTACGTCAGCCCCAGCATTTT.

V gene TRBV2 combines with J gene TRBJ2-6, with D hard to call. Deletions cut 4 bases from V and 1 base from J, with 11 bases between. Germline-derived CDR1 and CDR2 are SNHLY and FYNNEI. The CDR3 runs to 16 residues. For the CDR3, the DNA is TGTGCCAGCAGTGTTTTTCCAGGATCTGGGGCCAACGTCCTGACTTTC. It codes for CASSVFPGSGANVLTF.

The chain uses TRBV5-4 and TRBJ2-3; unclear D gene. CDR1 is SGHNT and CDR2 is YYREEE in the germline V gene (reference sequence). The CDR3 is 16 amino acids. The germline V and J ends were trimmed by 2 bases and 0 bases, with 13 bases remaining between them. The CDR3 sequence: CASSLMGRPSTDTQYF. The CDR3 coding sequence is TGTGCCAGCAGCTTAATGGGCAGACCTAGCACAGATACGCAGTATTTT.

This chain joins TRBV18 and TRBJ1-4; maybe TRBD1 (5 bases). V was shortened by 4 bases and J by 4 bases, with 10 bases between the two germline ends. Germline V CDR1 and CDR2: KGHSH, LQKENI. The CDR3 extends over 14 amino acids. In DNA form, the CDR3 reads TGTGCCAGCTCACAGGGGATACATAATGAAAAACTGTTTTTT. This sequence encodes CASSQGIHNEKLFF. The full variable domain, completed using reference TRBV18 and TRBJ1-4, is NAGVMQNPRHLVRRRGQEARLRCSPMKGHSHVYWYRQLPEEGLKFMVYLQKENIIDESGMPKERFSAEFPKEGPSILRIQQVVRGDSAAYFCASSQGIHNEKLFFGSGTQLSVL.

This rearrangement joins TRBV4-1 to TRBJ2-2; 7 bases map to TRBD2. Germline V gene lookup returns CDR1 MGHRA and CDR2 YSYEKL. The V and J ends lost 5 bases and 9 bases, in that order; junction bases with no gene match: 15. CDR3 length: 16 amino acids. The chain's CDR3 is CASSIPGRPIPRELFF. The DNA for the CDR3 is TGCGCCAGCAGCATCCCCGGGAGGCCTATACCGCGGGAGCTGTTTTTT.

This clone has just one count. The chain carries TRBV6-5 and TRBJ2-3; TRBD2 matches at 8 bases. CDR1 MNHEY and CDR2 SVGAGI come from the germline V gene. V shed 7 bases, J shed 0 bases, and the junction held 3 bases outside the gene matches. CDR3 length equals 14 residues. The CDR3 loop reads CASNRGGSTDTQYF. The DNA of the CDR3 is TGTGCCAGCAACCGCGGGGGGAGCACAGATACGCAGTATTTT.

The chain links TRBV2 to TRBJ1-3; D remains unclear. Trimming took 3 bases from V and 8 from J, leaving 14 bases between them. Germline values: CDR1 SNHLY, CDR2 FYNNEI. The CDR3 length is 14 residues. CDR3 coding DNA: TGTGCCAGCAGTGATACGAGGGCCGCTGACACCATATATTTT. Residues: CASSDTRAADTIYF.

This sequence joins TRBV3-1 (or the pseudogene TRBV3-2) and TRBJ2-1, with D tentatively TRBD2 (6 bases). Germline V gene lookup returns CDR1 LGHDT and CDR2 YNNKEL (reference sequence). V dropped 10 bases and J dropped 0 bases, with 7 bases sitting between them. The CDR3 has 12 amino acids. CDR3 region: CAIGGSYNEQFF. The CDR3 DNA reads TGTGCCATCGGGGGCTCCTACAATGAGCAGTTCTTC.

The chain links TRBV4-2 to TRBJ2-7; TRBD1 aligns across 11 bases. Trimming removed 4 bases from V and 4 bases from J; junction bases left unmatched: 6. This CDR3 region has 15 residues. Germline values: CDR1 LGHNA, CDR2 YNFKEQ. CDR3 nucleotide sequence: TGTGCCAGCAGCCTGGGGGGACAGGGGGAGTACGAGCAGTACTTC. Protein product: CASSLGGQGEYEQYF.

This clone was observed a handful of times. V and J are TRBV20-1 and TRBJ1-2; TRBD1 aligns across 7 bases. The V segment lost 3 bases and the J segment 4 bases; nucleotides outside the gene matches: 5. The CDR3 totals 13 residues. Germline loops: CDR1 DFQATT, CDR2 SNEGSKA (reference sequence). The CDR3 here is CSASRGRGYGYTF. CDR3 in DNA: TGCAGTGCTAGTAGGGGGCGCGGCTATGGCTACACCTTC.

The CDR3 is CASSDASGVDTQYF. The CDR3 DNA reads as TGCGCCAGCAGTGACGCCAGCGGGGTGGATACGCAGTATTTT. The chain joins TRBV10-1 to TRBJ2-3, with 7 bases that match TRBD2. V lost 3 bases and J lost 6; bases outside the gene matches: 6. This CDR3 spans 14 amino acids. CDR1 is WNHNN, CDR2 SYGVQD, per germline (reference sequence).

This clone was counted between two and nine times. The chain carries TRBV7-9 and TRBJ2-3; the match to TRBD2 covers 8 bases. The trim removed 3 bases at V and 3 bases at J, leaving 11 bases unmatched. This CDR3 is 17 amino acids long. Germline assignment: CDR1 SEHNR and CDR2 FQNEAQ (reference sequence). This chain's CDR3 is CASSFRPGSGRTDTQYF. The CDR3 nucleotides read TGTGCCAGCAGCTTCCGGCCGGGGAGCGGGAGAACAGATACGCAGTATTTT.